These 32 T cell receptor beta chains share one sample of origin, sequenced in a study of blood T cell repertoires in COVID-19. Using immunoSEQ multiplex PCR, the repertoire was profiled, and TCRdb retains in-frame clones only, with some absent. The profile shows 210,000 or so clones, approximately 80% of them singletons. The sample taken for sequencing was peripheral blood. The receptors originated from a woman older than 75 with COVID-19, enrolled during active disease.

This clone showed up just a few times. The chain carries TRBV2 and TRBJ1-5; D gene ambiguous. Germline lookup yields CDR1 SNHLY and CDR2 FYNNEI. The CDR3 is made up of 14 amino acids. V was clipped by 7 bases and J by 2 bases, with 12 bases between them. CDR3 DNA: TGTGCCAGCAATGGCGAGGGTCGCAATCAGCCCCAGCATTTT. Its protein product is CASNGEGRNQPQHF.

The chain recombines TRBV6-6 with TRBJ2-2; 8 positions agree with TRBD1. J gave up 0 bases and V 6 bases, and 6 bases lay outside the gene matches. Germline V lookup: CDR1 MNHNY, CDR2 SVGAGI (reference sequence). This CDR3 has 16 residues. CDR3 sequence reads: CASRTPGGPNTGELFF. The CDR3 DNA sequence: TGTGCCAGCAGAACCCCAGGGGGCCCGAACACCGGGGAGCTGTTTTTT.

The rearrangement joins TRBV3-1 (or the pseudogene TRBV3-2) to TRBJ2-5, with 9 bases that match TRBD2. The V gene's germline CDR1 is LGHDT and CDR2 YNNKEL (reference sequence). This CDR3 spans 16 amino acids. Losses at the gene ends were 4 bases for V and 5 bases for J; bases not matched to a gene: 11. In DNA, the CDR3 is TGTGCCAGCAGCCCGCGGAGGAGCGGGGGGCGGGAGACCCAGTACTTC. Translating it yields CASSPRRSGGRETQYF.

J is TRBJ1-3 and V is TRBV5-8; D not certain. Trimming removed 0 bases at V and 0 bases at J, with 13 bases between. Looked up from germline, CDR1 is SGHTS and CDR2 is YDEGEE. This CDR3 has 17 residues. This chain's CDR3 is CASSLVARVNSGNTIYF. CDR3 in DNA: TGTGCCAGCAGCTTGGTCGCGAGAGTCAACTCTGGAAACACCATATATTTT.

The rearrangement joins TRBV9 to TRBJ2-3, with D tentatively TRBD2 (7 bases). The CDR3 consists of 16 residues. Trimming left V 4 bases short and J 5 bases short, with 20 bases between. Germline CDR1 and CDR2: SGDLS and YYNGEE. CDR3 nucleotides: TGTGCCAGCAGCCCGAGGGGAGGGGGTCAGGGAGATACGCAGTATTTT. Protein: CASSPRGGGQGDTQYF.

CDR3 region: CASRRSGANVLTF. The CDR3 bases are TGTGCCAGCCGTCGGTCTGGGGCCAACGTCCTGACTTTC. The V call is TRBV7-3, the J call TRBJ2-6; D is undetermined. Germline CDR1 and CDR2: SGHTA and FQGTGA. Trimming removed 8 bases at V and 1 base at J, with 6 bases between. The CDR3 extends over 13 amino acids.

The genes are TRBV20-1 and TRBJ2-5; D is ambiguous. The germline gives CDR1 DFQATT, CDR2 SNEGSKA (reference sequence). The CDR3 spans 13 residues. The V and J ends lost 3 bases and 5 bases respectively, with 13 bases between them. The CDR3 loop reads CSASHPRVETQYF. The DNA of the CDR3 is TGCAGTGCTAGTCACCCCCGAGTCGAGACCCAGTACTTC.

This chain connects TRBV29-1 to TRBJ1-1; a weak D match, TRBD1 (6 bases). Germline V gives CDR1 SQVTM, CDR2 ANQGSEA. The germline V and J ends were trimmed by 5 bases and 5 bases, with 15 bases remaining between them. This CDR3 has 13 residues. This chain's CDR3 is CSVLTGRGTEAFF. DNA for the CDR3: TGCAGCGTTCTTACAGGGAGGGGGACTGAAGCTTTCTTT.

The chain uses TRBV6-5 and TRBJ1-6; 8 positions match TRBD1. Germline V gene sequence: CDR1 MNHEY, CDR2 SVGAGI. The CDR3 consists of 13 residues. V was clipped by 6 bases and J by 13 bases; unmatched bases: 8. The CDR3 DNA is TGTGCCAGCAGCAAGGACAGGGTTTGGCCCCTCCACTTT. It specifies CASSKDRVWPLHF.

This clone has only one observation. The V and J genes are TRBV28 and TRBJ1-6; perhaps TRBD1 as D (5 bases). Per the germline V gene, CDR1 is MDHEN and CDR2 is SYDVKM. This CDR3 has 13 residues. V lost 6 bases to trimming and J lost 6 bases, with 9 bases between them. The CDR3 DNA follows: TGTGCCAGCAGGGGGCAGACTAATTCACCCCTCCACTTT. It yields the protein CASRGQTNSPLHF.

This chain connects TRBV18 to TRBJ2-2; 12 bases fit TRBD2. Germline-derived CDR1 and CDR2 are KGHSH and LQKENI. CDR3 length: 15 amino acids. J was trimmed by 5 bases and V by 5 bases; bases with no gene match: 3. CDR3 bases: TGTGCCAGCTCATCCGGGACTAGCGGGACCGGGGAGCTGTTTTTT. Protein sequence: CASSSGTSGTGELFF.

The chain combines TRBV28 with TRBJ2-7; 10 positions agree with TRBD1. The CDR3 totals 14 residues. After removal of 7 bases from V and 2 bases from J, the junction contained 5 bases not matched to a gene. Looked up from germline, CDR1 is MDHEN and CDR2 is SYDVKM. The DNA for the CDR3 is TGTGCCAGCAAACCAGGGACAGGGGCCTACGAGCAGTACTTC. This sequence encodes CASKPGTGAYEQYF.

The chain links TRBV9 to TRBJ1-3, with D maybe TRBD1 (5 bases). Trimming left V 1 base short and J 0 bases short, with 14 bases between. The CDR3 runs 17 residues. Germline V gene sequence: CDR1 SGDLS, CDR2 YYNGEE. CDR3 sequence: CASSVMTVPFSGNTIYF. CDR3 DNA sequence: TGTGCCAGCAGCGTAATGACAGTCCCATTCTCTGGAAACACCATATATTTT.

The chain joins TRBV6-6 to TRBJ1-2; 9 bases are shared with TRBD1. This CDR3 region has 15 residues. The germline V gene encodes CDR1 MNHNY and CDR2 SVGAGI (reference sequence). V gave up 5 bases and J gave up 2 bases; unmatched junction bases: 6. The CDR3 protein is CASSTGQGRNYGYTF. For the CDR3, the DNA is TGTGCCAGCAGTACGGGACAGGGCAGAAACTATGGCTACACCTTC.

The rearrangement links TRBV6-5 to TRBJ2-2, with 7 bases fitting TRBD2. Germline V gene lookup returns CDR1 MNHEY and CDR2 SVGAGI. V shed 6 bases, J shed 6 bases, and the junction held 10 bases outside the gene matches. The CDR3 has 15 amino acids. The CDR3 protein is CASSPPRLAPGELFF. As DNA, the CDR3 is TGTGCCAGCAGCCCCCCCCGACTAGCCCCCGGGGAGCTGTTTTTT.

This rearrangement joins TRBV4-1 to TRBJ2-3; D might be TRBD2 (5 bases). Looked up from germline, CDR1 is MGHRA and CDR2 is YSYEKL. V was shortened by 4 bases and J by 2 bases, with 16 bases between the two germline ends. The CDR3 covers 16 residues. CDR3 nucleotides: TGCGCCAGCAGCCCCCTAACGGGGAGATACACAGATACGCAGTATTTT. This encodes CASSPLTGRYTDTQYF.

J is TRBJ2-1 and V is TRBV20-1; D is undetermined. Looked up from germline, CDR1 is DFQATT and CDR2 is SNEGSKA (reference sequence). V was cut by 6 bases and J by 7 bases, with 7 bases left in between. This CDR3 is built from 10 residues. The CDR3 DNA sequence: TGCAGTGCCACACAAAATGAGCAGTTCTTC. This codes for CSATQNEQFF.

This rearrangement joins TRBV12-3 or TRBV12-4 to TRBJ1-2; 9 bases are a match to TRBD1. Trimming removed 6 bases from V and 8 bases from J; junction bases left unmatched: 4. The CDR3 is made up of 12 amino acids. CDR3 DNA sequence: TGTGCCAGCAGGGGACAGGGAGGCGGCTACACCTTC. It codes for CASRGQGGGYTF.

The J gene is TRBJ1-2, the V gene TRBV11-2, with D possibly matching TRBD1 (6 bases). The germline V gene encodes CDR1 SGHAT and CDR2 FQNNGV. V was shortened by 6 bases and J by 3 bases, with 14 bases between the two germline ends. This CDR3 contains 14 residues. Here the CDR3 reads CASRQQGRDYGYTF. In DNA form, the CDR3 reads TGTGCCAGCAGACAACAGGGTCGGGACTATGGCTACACCTTC. Looking up the rest from reference TRBV11-2 and TRBJ1-2 gives the full variable domain: EAGVAQSPRYKIIEKRQSVAFWCNPISGHATLYWYQQILGQGPKLLIQFQNNGVVDDSQLPKDRFSAERLKGVDSTLKIQPAKLEDSAVYLCASRQQGRDYGYTFGSGTRLTVV.

V is TRBV7-2 and J is TRBJ1-2; 12 bases line up with TRBD1. With V trimmed by 3 bases and J by 8 bases, 4 bases remained unmatched. This CDR3 is built from 14 residues. The germline V gene encodes CDR1 SGHTA and CDR2 FQGNSA. In DNA form, the CDR3 reads TGTGCCAGCAGCTTGGGACAGGGGGCGAGAGGCTACACCTTC. Translation: CASSLGQGARGYTF.

This clone was recorded once. This chain uses TRBV11-2 with TRBJ2-1; possible D gene TRBD2, 6 bases. Germline V gene data show CDR1 as SGHAT and CDR2 as FQNNGV. The V end lost 1 base, the J end lost 0 bases, and 10 bases lay between the germline ends. There are 16 residues in the CDR3. The CDR3 region has the DNA TGTGCCAGCAGCTTAGTATACGGGAGCTCCTACAATGAGCAGTTCTTC. Encoded protein: CASSLVYGSSYNEQFF.

The rearrangement uses TRBV12-3 or TRBV12-4 and TRBJ1-2, with TRBD1 as a possible D gene (5 bases). V was pared by 3 bases and J by 3 bases, with 8 bases between. The CDR3 extends over 13 amino acids. The CDR3, as DNA: TGTGCCAGCAGTTTTTCGGGGGACTATGGCTACACCTTC. This codes for CASSFSGDYGYTF.

The chain carries TRBV20-1 and TRBJ2-5; possible D gene TRBD2, 5 bases. Trimming stripped 3 bases from V and 1 base from J, with 18 bases between. CDR1 and CDR2 from the germline V gene are DFQATT and SNEGSKA (reference sequence). The CDR3 covers 16 residues. CDR3 sequence: CSASSGREALQETQYF. The CDR3 bases are TGCAGTGCTAGTTCGGGAAGGGAAGCTCTCCAAGAGACCCAGTACTTC.

V and J are TRBV10-3 and TRBJ2-7, with D unclear. The CDR3 sequence is 14 residues long. CDR1 ENHRY and CDR2 SYGVKD come from the germline V gene. V lost 6 bases and J lost 3, with 15 bases in between. CDR3: CAISPTPANYEQYF. For the CDR3, the DNA is TGTGCCATCAGCCCGACTCCCGCAAACTACGAGCAGTACTTC.

The chain carries TRBV18 and TRBJ2-3; maybe TRBD1 (5 bases). Per the germline V gene, CDR1 is KGHSH and CDR2 is LQKENI. CDR3 size: 14 residues. V lost 3 bases to trimming and J lost 3 bases, with 10 bases between them. CDR3 nucleotide sequence: TGTGCCAGCTCACCTGGGGCAGTGACAGATACGCAGTATTTT. Its protein is CASSPGAVTDTQYF.

The chain carries TRBV4-1 and TRBJ1-5; D call uncertain. V lost 0 bases and J 7 bases, leaving 7 bases between the germline ends. The CDR3 contains 13 residues. Germline V CDR1 and CDR2: MGHRA, YSYEKL. The CDR3 spells CASSQDQAQPQHF. The CDR3 DNA reads TGCGCCAGCAGCCAAGATCAGGCCCAGCCCCAGCATTTT.

J is TRBJ2-7 and V is TRBV12-1; TRBD2 is the table's D call and was not checked against the DNA. TRBV12-1 has pseudogene status. The CDR3 sequence is 16 residues long. CDR3 residues: CASSFSSGGKNYEQYF. CDR3 sequence (DNA): TGTGCCAGCAGCTTCTCTAGCGGGGGGAAAAACTACGAGCAGTACTTC.

The CDR3 DNA reads as TGTGCCAGCAGCCCAGGACAGCACTCGGGGGAGCTGTTTTTT. Translating it yields CASSPGQHSGELFF. The chain combines TRBV5-5 with TRBJ2-2; tentative D call: TRBD1 (6 bases). Germline V gene lookup returns CDR1 SGHKS and CDR2 YYEKEE (reference sequence). V was trimmed by 4 bases and J by 8 bases, leaving 15 bases between them. CDR3 length: 14 residues.

The V gene is TRBV3-1 (or the pseudogene TRBV3-2), the J gene TRBJ1-1; perhaps TRBD1 as D (5 bases). Germline CDR1 and CDR2: LGHDT and YNNKEL (reference sequence). Between the trimmed V and J ends, which lost 4 bases and 1 base, there was a span of 13 bases. The CDR3 contains 15 residues. DNA for the CDR3: TGTGCCAGCAGCCCCGGGGGAACGGCGAACACTGAAGCTTTCTTT. Translation gives CASSPGGTANTEAFF.

The chain links TRBV6-5 to TRBJ2-5, with D possibly being TRBD2 (7 bases). V was cut by 2 bases and J by 6 bases, with 16 bases left in between. The CDR3 extends over 15 amino acids. CDR1 and CDR2 (germline): MNHEY, SVGAGI. The CDR3 DNA is TGTGCCAGCAGTTACGGGGGGGCGCGGTCTCAGACCCAGTACTTC. As protein: CASSYGGARSQTQYF.

The chain combines TRBV21-1 with TRBJ2-2; the DNA was not compared with TRBD1, the D call given in the table. TRBV21-1 corresponds to a pseudogene. CDR3 length: 21 amino acids. Here the CDR3 DNA reads TGTGCCAGCAGCAAAGCGCTTCAGGCACTCGGGACAGCAGACTGGACCGGGGAGCTGTTTTTT. It translates to CASSKALQALGTADWTGELFF.

The CDR3 here is CASSIGPNQPQHF. CDR3 DNA: TGTGCCAGCTCCATTGGCCCCAATCAGCCCCAGCATTTT. The chain recombines TRBV18 with TRBJ1-5; D gene unclear. The germline V and J ends were trimmed by 6 bases and 3 bases, with 9 bases remaining between them. The CDR3 has 13 residues. Looked up from germline, CDR1 is KGHSH and CDR2 is LQKENI.